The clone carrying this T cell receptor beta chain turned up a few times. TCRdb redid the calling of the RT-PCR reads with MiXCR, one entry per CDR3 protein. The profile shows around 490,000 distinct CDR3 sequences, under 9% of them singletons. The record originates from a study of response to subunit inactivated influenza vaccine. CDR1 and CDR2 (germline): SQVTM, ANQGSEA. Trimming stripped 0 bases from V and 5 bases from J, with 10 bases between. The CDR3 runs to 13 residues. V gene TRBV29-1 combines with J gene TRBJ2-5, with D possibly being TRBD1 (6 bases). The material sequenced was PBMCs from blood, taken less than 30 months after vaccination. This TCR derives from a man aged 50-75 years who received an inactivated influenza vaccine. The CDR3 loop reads CSVEDQGLETQYF. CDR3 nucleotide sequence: TGCAGCGTTGAAGATCAGGGGTTGGAGACCCAGTACTTC.